This entry features one TCR beta chain sequence. The data stem from a study of T cell responses to AZD1222 COVID-19 vaccine. The assay was immunoSEQ multiplex PCR, and TCRdb's table has in-frame clones only and misses some. The table lists some 24,000 clones, 70% to 90% of them singletons. The length of the CDR3 is 15 residues. CDR1 and CDR2 from the germline V gene are DFQATT and SNEGSKA (reference sequence). Trimming removed 3 bases at V and 0 bases at J, with 11 bases between. This TCR was recovered from an adult who received the AZD1222 COVID-19 vaccine. The sample here was peripheral blood, taken 28 days after the second AZD1222 dose. The rearrangement uses TRBV20-1 and TRBJ2-2; a possible D gene is TRBD1 (5 bases). The CDR3 region has the DNA TGCAGTGCTAGTCGACAGATAACGAACACCGGGGAGCTGTTTTTT. As protein: CSASRQITNTGELFF.